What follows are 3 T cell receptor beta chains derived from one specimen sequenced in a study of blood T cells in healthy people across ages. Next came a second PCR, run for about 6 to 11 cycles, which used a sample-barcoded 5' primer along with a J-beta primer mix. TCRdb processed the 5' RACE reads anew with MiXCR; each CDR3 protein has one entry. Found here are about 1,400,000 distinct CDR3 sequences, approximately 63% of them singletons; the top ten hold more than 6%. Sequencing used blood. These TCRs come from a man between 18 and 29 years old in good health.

The CDR3 DNA reads as TGCAGCGCTCTGAGCGGCACCCTGGGTGGCTACACCTTC. The encoded protein is CSALSGTLGGYTF. This sequence joins TRBV20-1 and TRBJ1-2; D unclear. This CDR3 is built from 13 residues. Per germline, CDR1 DFQATT and CDR2 SNEGSKA (reference sequence).

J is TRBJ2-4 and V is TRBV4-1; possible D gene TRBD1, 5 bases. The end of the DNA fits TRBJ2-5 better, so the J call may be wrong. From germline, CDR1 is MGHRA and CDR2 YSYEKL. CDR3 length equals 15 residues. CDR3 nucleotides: TGCGCCAGCAGCCAAGTTCCCGACAGTGAAGAGACCCAGTACTTC. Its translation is CASSQVPDSEETQYF.

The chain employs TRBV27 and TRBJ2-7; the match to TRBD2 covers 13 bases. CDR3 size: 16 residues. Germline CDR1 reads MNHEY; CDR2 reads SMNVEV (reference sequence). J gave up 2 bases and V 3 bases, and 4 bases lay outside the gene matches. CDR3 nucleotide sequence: TGTGCCAGCAGTTTGCATACTAGCGGGAGGGCCTACGAGCAGTACTTC. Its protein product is CASSLHTSGRAYEQYF.